The T cell receptor beta chain described here comes from a study of T cells after posttransplantation cyclophosphamide. Germline CDR1 and CDR2: MGHDK and SYGVNS. Trimming stripped 4 bases from V and 4 bases from J, with 16 bases between. This CDR3 comprises 15 residues. Sequencing was performed with immunoSEQ multiplex PCR; in TCRdb, only in-frame clones are kept and a portion is missing. The sample has 45,000 or so clones; 92% are singletons. The origin of this receptor is a woman aged 45-65 years in good health and a related stem cell transplant donor. Sequencing was done on a sample of PBMCs. The chain uses TRBV25-1 and TRBJ2-5; tentative D call: TRBD2 (7 bases). CDR3 nucleotides: TGTGCCAGCAGTGGGCATGGGGGAGGGGGAGAGACCCAGTACTTC. This gives the protein CASSGHGGGGETQYF. The full variable domain, in which reference TRBV25-1 and TRBJ2-5 provide the parts outside the CDR3, is EADIYQTPRYLVIGTGKKITLECSQTMGHDKMYWYQQDPGMELHLIHYSYGVNSTEKGDLSSESTVSRIRTEHFPLTLESARPSHTSQYLCASSGHGGGGETQYFGPGTRLLVL.